These 18 T cell receptor beta chains originate from one sample sequenced in a study of blood T cell repertoires in COVID-19. Libraries were prepared by immunoSEQ multiplex PCR; TCRdb keeps only in-frame clonotypes and omits some of them. The sample consists of roughly 32,000 clones, approximately 85% of them appearing once. Sequenced input: peripheral blood. These receptors were collected from a man aged 80 or over with active COVID-19.

Here the CDR3 DNA reads TGTGCCAGCTCATCCATTGAGAGACAGGGAGGTGGCTACACCTTC. Its translation is CASSSIERQGGGYTF. This chain connects TRBV18 to TRBJ1-2, with 7 nucleotides matching TRBD1. Looked up from germline, CDR1 is KGHSH and CDR2 is LQKENI. Germline trimming cut 5 bases from V and 7 bases from J; bases unmatched to any gene: 13. The CDR3 is 15 amino acids.

The rearrangement uses TRBV6-1 and TRBJ1-1; D is unresolved. From germline, CDR1 is MNHNS and CDR2 SASEGT. The CDR3 spans 14 residues. V was pared by 2 bases and J by 4 bases, with 11 bases between. The CDR3 DNA reads as TGTGCCAGCAGTGAACATGGTTCGGGCACTGAAGCTTTCTTT. This gives the protein CASSEHGSGTEAFF.

The rearrangement links TRBV4-3 to TRBJ2-3, with 8 bases identical to TRBD1. This CDR3 contains 15 residues. Germline trimming cut 0 bases from V and 5 bases from J; bases unmatched to any gene: 4. The germline V gene encodes CDR1 LGHNA and CDR2 YSLEER. DNA for the CDR3: TGCGCCAGCAGCCAAGAACAGGGGGTCATAGATACGCAGTATTTT. It is translated as CASSQEQGVIDTQYF.

The chain links TRBV6-5 to TRBJ1-2; D unresolved. Trimming cost V 0 bases and J 1 base, with 6 bases left between them. This CDR3 region has 14 residues. Germline values: CDR1 MNHEY, CDR2 SVGAGI. The CDR3 here is CASSYSGVNYGYTF. In nucleotides, the CDR3 is TGTGCCAGCAGTTACTCCGGGGTTAACTATGGCTACACCTTC.

The rearrangement uses TRBV18 and TRBJ1-1, with TRBD1 identical over 7 bases. CDR1 and CDR2 from the germline V gene are KGHSH and LQKENI. The CDR3 consists of 18 residues. V trimming: 6 bases; J trimming: 0 bases; junction bases outside the gene matches: 16. CDR3 loop: CASSRGFQGGGMNTEAFF. Here the CDR3 DNA reads TGTGCCAGCTCGCGGGGATTTCAGGGGGGAGGAATGAACACTGAAGCTTTCTTT.

This rearrangement joins TRBV12-3 or TRBV12-4 to TRBJ1-5; TRBD1 aligns across 7 bases. The length of the CDR3 is 13 residues. The trim removed 6 bases at V and 3 bases at J, leaving 2 bases unmatched. The CDR3 nucleotides read TGTGCCAGCAGGGGGACAGCCAATCAGCCCCAGCATTTT. Protein product: CASRGTANQPQHF.

V usage is TRBV29-1 and J usage is TRBJ2-7; D possibly corresponds to TRBD2 (5 bases). V was shortened by 6 bases and J by 0 bases, with 9 bases between the two germline ends. In germline, CDR1 is SQVTM, CDR2 ANQGSEA. There are 12 residues in the CDR3. As DNA, the CDR3 is TGCAGCGTAGATACTAGCTCCTACGAGCAGTACTTC. Encoded protein: CSVDTSSYEQYF.

The V gene is TRBV5-8, the J gene TRBJ2-3; 8 nucleotides match TRBD2. The CDR3 has 12 residues. In germline, CDR1 is SGHTS, CDR2 YDEGEE. Trimming took 1 base from V and 11 from J; bases not matched to a gene: 3. CDR3 sequence reads: CASSLRSGMQYF. The DNA of the CDR3 is TGTGCCAGCAGCTTGCGTAGCGGGATGCAGTATTTT.

This clone appeared once. The chain joins TRBV29-1 to TRBJ1-1; D perhaps matches TRBD1 (5 bases). From germline, CDR1 is SQVTM and CDR2 ANQGSEA. This CDR3 has 13 residues. V was shortened by 3 bases and J by 4 bases, with 12 bases between the two germline ends. The CDR3 sequence: CSVDGWGGTEAFF. DNA of the CDR3: TGCAGCGTTGATGGCTGGGGGGGCACTGAAGCTTTCTTT.

The chain uses TRBV5-5 and TRBJ1-4; possible D gene TRBD1, 5 bases. The CDR3 has 17 amino acids. Germline assignment: CDR1 SGHKS and CDR2 YYEKEE (reference sequence). Trimming took off 1 base at V and 2 bases at J, with 15 bases between the two ends. The CDR3 DNA sequence: TGTGCCAGCAGCTTGTCCCCCTATGGGGGGACTAATGAAAAACTGTTTTTT. Its protein product is CASSLSPYGGTNEKLFF.

This chain uses TRBV19 with TRBJ2-1; 7 bases are a match to TRBD1. V dropped 4 bases and J dropped 1; count of bases not matched to a gene: 7. Looked up from germline, CDR1 is LNHDA and CDR2 is SQIVND (reference sequence). The CDR3 totals 16 residues. CDR3 in amino acids: CASSSKQGWSYNEQFF. CDR3 DNA: TGTGCCAGTAGTAGTAAACAGGGGTGGTCCTACAATGAGCAGTTCTTC.

This clone is labeled as medium-sized. The V and J genes are TRBV11-2 and TRBJ2-7, with 9 bases matching TRBD1. There are 14 residues in the CDR3. Germline V gene lookup returns CDR1 SGHAT and CDR2 FQNNGV. J was trimmed by 6 bases and V by 1 base; bases with no gene match: 4. This CDR3 reads CASSLGTGGLEQYF. CDR3 bases: TGTGCCAGCAGCTTAGGAACAGGGGGCCTCGAGCAGTACTTC. The entire variable domain, with the rest obtained from reference TRBV11-2 and TRBJ2-7, is as follows: EAGVAQSPRYKIIEKRQSVAFWCNPISGHATLYWYQQILGQGPKLLIQFQNNGVVDDSQLPKDRFSAERLKGVDSTLKIQPAKLEDSAVYLCASSLGTGGLEQYFGPGTRLTVT.

The J gene is TRBJ1-2, the V gene TRBV20-1, with D unresolved. CDR1 is DFQATT, CDR2 SNEGSKA, per germline (reference sequence). Trimming left V 3 bases short and J 6 bases short, with 5 bases between. The CDR3 is 10 amino acids. The CDR3 DNA sequence: TGCAGTGCTAGTCGGGATGGCTACACCTTC. Translation: CSASRDGYTF.

The chain links TRBV12-3 or TRBV12-4 to TRBJ1-1; 9 nucleotides agree with TRBD1. The J segment lost 4 bases and the V segment lost 4 bases, leaving 1 base of the junction unmatched. CDR3 length: 13 amino acids. In DNA form, the CDR3 reads TGTGCCAGCAGTTGGGACAGGGCCACTGAAGCTTTCTTT. It yields the protein CASSWDRATEAFF.

The sample holds one count of this clone. The chain combines TRBV7-2 with TRBJ2-5, with a possible D match to TRBD1 (5 bases). Germline assignment: CDR1 SGHTA and CDR2 FQGNSA. V lost 3 bases and J lost 5, with 16 bases in between. This CDR3 is 15 amino acids long. The CDR3 nucleotides read TGTGCCAGCAGCTTCCAACAGGCCCGGTTGGAGACCCAGTACTTC. Translation: CASSFQQARLETQYF.

The rearrangement joins TRBV5-1 to TRBJ1-1; 10 nucleotides line up with TRBD1. Germline loops: CDR1 SGHRS, CDR2 YFSETQ. J was trimmed by 0 bases and V by 4 bases; bases with no gene match: 6. The CDR3 has 16 residues. CDR3 sequence: CASSPLTGGLNTEAFF. In DNA, the CDR3 is TGCGCCAGCAGCCCCTTGACAGGGGGCCTGAACACTGAAGCTTTCTTT.

This chain links TRBV3-1 (or the pseudogene TRBV3-2) with TRBJ2-7; D might be TRBD2 (5 bases). Germline values: CDR1 LGHDT, CDR2 YNNKEL (reference sequence). The CDR3 is 13 residues long. Trimming took off 2 bases at V and 9 bases at J, with 14 bases between the two ends. This CDR3 is CASSQQGRVAQYF. The CDR3 DNA sequence: TGTGCCAGCAGCCAACAAGGGCGGGTGGCGCAGTACTTC.

The rearrangement links TRBV9 to TRBJ2-3; TRBD2 aligns across 10 bases. This CDR3 comprises 16 residues. CDR1 is SGDLS, CDR2 YYNGEE, per germline. Trimming removed 0 bases from V and 4 bases from J; junction bases left unmatched: 5. The CDR3 nucleotides are TGTGCCAGCAGCGTAGTAACTAGCGGGATGTCAGATACGCAGTATTTT. As protein: CASSVVTSGMSDTQYF.